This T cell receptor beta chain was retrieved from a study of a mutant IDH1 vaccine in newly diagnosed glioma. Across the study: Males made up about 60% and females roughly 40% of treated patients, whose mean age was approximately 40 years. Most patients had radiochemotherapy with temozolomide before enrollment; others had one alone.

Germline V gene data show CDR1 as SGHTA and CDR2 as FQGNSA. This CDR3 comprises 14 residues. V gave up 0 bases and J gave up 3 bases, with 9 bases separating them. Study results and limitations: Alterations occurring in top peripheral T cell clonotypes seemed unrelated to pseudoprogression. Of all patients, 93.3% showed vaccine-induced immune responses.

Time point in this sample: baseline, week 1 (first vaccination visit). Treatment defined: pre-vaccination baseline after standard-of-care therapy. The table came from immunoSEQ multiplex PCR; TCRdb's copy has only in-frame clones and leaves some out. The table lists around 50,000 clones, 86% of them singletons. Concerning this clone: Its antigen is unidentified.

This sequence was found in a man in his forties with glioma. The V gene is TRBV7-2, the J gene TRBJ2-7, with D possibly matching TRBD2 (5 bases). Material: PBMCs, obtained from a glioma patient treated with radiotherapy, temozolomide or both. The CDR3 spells CASSLASGLYEQYF. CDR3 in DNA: TGTGCCAGCAGCTTAGCGAGCGGCCTCTACGAGCAGTACTTC.